This TCR beta chain was documented in a study of cytomegalovirus exposure and HLA in healthy donors. About this clone itself: Its antigen is unknown.

Both 60 Vbeta primers and 13 Jbeta primers went into the PCR. Method: immunoSEQ multiplex PCR; TCRdb's copy keeps in-frame clones and lacks some. The sample carries about 190,000 clones, 87% recorded once. Study results and limitations: The Asian-associated ancestry cluster reportedly had fewer N-insertions than the approximately 690-donor mean in a later analysis.

Healthy bone marrow donors made up the donor group. The CDR3 loop spans 14 amino acids. The germline V gene encodes CDR1 MDHEN and CDR2 SYDVKM. V lost 6 bases and J lost 1, with 12 bases in between. Specimen: PBMCs. The chain is built from TRBV28 and TRBJ1-1; D perhaps matches TRBD1 (5 bases). This clonotype was obtained from a man between 25 and 39 years old in good health and CMV-seronegative. This CDR3 is CASSLTQGNTEAFF. CDR3 coding DNA: TGTGCCAGCAGCCTTACCCAGGGGAACACTGAAGCTTTCTTT.